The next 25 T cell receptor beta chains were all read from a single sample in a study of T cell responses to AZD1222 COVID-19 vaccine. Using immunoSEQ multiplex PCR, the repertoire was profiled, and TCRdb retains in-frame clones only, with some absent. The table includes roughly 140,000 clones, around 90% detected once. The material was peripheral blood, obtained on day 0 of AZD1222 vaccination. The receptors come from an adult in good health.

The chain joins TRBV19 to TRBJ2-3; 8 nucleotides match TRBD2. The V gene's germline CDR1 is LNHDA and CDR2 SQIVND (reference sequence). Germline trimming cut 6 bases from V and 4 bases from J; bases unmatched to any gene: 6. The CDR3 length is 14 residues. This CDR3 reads CASRSAGAADTQYF. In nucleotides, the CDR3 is TGTGCCAGTAGGTCAGCGGGAGCGGCAGATACGCAGTATTTT. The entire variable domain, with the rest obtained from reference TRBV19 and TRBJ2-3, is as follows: DGGITQSPKYLFRKEGQNVTLSCEQNLNHDAMYWYRQDPGQGLRLIYYSQIVNDFQKGDIAEGYSVSREKKESFPLTVTSAQKNPTAFYLCASRSAGAADTQYFGPGTRLTVL.

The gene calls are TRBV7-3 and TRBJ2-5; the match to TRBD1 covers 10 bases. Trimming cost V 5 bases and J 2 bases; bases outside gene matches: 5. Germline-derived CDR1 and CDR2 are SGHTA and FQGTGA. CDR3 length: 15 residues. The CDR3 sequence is CASSLDRGPQETQYF. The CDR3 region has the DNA TGTGCCAGCAGCCTCGACAGGGGGCCTCAAGAGACCCAGTACTTC.

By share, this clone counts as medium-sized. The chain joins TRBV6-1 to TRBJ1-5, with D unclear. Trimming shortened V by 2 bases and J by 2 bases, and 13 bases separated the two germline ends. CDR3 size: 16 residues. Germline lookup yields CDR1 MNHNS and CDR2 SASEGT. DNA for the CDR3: TGTGCCAGCAGTGAAAAAGAGGGATCGGGCAATCAGCCCCAGCATTTT. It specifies CASSEKEGSGNQPQHF.

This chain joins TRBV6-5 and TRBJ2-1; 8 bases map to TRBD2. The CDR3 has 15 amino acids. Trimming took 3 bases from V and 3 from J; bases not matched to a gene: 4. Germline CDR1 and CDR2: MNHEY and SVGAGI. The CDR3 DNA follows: TGTGCCAGCAGTTATAGGGCGGGAGGCTACAATGAGCAGTTCTTC. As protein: CASSYRAGGYNEQFF.

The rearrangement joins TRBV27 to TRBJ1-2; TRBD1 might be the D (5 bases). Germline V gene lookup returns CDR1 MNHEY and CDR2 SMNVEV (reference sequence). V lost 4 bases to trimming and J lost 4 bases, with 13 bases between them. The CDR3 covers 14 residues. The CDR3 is CASSSAGTIYGYTF. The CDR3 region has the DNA TGTGCCAGCAGTTCAGCCGGGACTATCTATGGCTACACCTTC.

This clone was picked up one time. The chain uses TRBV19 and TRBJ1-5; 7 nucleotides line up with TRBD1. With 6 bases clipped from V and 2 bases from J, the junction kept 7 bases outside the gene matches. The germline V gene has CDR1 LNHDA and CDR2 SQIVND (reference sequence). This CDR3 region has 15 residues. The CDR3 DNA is TGTGCCAGTAGGACCAAAACAGGGGGCAATCAGCCCCAGCATTTT. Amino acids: CASRTKTGGNQPQHF.

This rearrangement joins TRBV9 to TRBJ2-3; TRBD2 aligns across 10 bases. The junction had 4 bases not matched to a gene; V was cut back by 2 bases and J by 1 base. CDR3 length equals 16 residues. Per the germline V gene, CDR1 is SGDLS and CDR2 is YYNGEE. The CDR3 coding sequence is TGTGCCAGCAGCGTTACCGGGACTAGCGGCACAGATACGCAGTATTTT. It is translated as CASSVTGTSGTDTQYF. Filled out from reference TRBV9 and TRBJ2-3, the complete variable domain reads DSGVTQTPKHLITATGQRVTLRCSPRSGDLSVYWYQQSLDQGLQFLIQYYNGEERAKGNILERFSAQQFPDLHSELNLSSLELGDSALYFCASSVTGTSGTDTQYFGPGTRLTVL.

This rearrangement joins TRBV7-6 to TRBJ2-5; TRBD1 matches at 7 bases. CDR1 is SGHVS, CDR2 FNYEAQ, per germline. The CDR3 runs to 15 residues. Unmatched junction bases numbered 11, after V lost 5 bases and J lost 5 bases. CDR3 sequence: CASSPWDSTGETQYF. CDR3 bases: TGTGCCAGCAGCCCCTGGGACAGCACAGGCGAGACCCAGTACTTC.

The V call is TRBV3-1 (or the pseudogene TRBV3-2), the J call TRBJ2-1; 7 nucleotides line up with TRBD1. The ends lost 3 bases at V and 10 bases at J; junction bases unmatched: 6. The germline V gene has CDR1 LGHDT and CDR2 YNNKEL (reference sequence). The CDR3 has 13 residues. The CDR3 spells CASSHAAGGEQFF. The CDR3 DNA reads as TGTGCCAGCAGCCATGCGGCAGGGGGAGAGCAGTTCTTC.

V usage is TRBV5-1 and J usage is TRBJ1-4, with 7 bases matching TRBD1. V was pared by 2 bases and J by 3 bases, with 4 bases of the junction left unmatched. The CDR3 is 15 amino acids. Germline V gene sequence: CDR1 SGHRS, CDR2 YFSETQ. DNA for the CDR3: TGCGCCAGCAGCTTACCCGGGACAGCTAATGAAAAACTGTTTTTT. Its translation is CASSLPGTANEKLFF.

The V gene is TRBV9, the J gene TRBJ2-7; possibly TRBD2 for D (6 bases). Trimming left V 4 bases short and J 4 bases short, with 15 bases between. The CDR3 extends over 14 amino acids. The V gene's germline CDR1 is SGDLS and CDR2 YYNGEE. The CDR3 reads CASSPSGRWYEQYF. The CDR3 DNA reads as TGTGCCAGCAGCCCCTCCGGGAGATGGTACGAGCAGTACTTC.

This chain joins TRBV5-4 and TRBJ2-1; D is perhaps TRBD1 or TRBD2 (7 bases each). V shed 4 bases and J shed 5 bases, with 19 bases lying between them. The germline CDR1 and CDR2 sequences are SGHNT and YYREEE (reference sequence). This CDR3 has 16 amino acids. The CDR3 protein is CASSLAGGGQNNEQFF. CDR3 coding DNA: TGTGCCAGCAGCCTAGCTGGGGGGGGACAGAACAATGAGCAGTTCTTC.

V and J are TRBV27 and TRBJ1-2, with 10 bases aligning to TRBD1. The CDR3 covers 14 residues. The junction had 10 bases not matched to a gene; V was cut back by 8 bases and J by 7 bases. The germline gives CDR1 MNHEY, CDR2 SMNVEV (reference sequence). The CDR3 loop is CASSWTGGSSGYTF. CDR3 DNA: TGTGCCAGCTCCTGGACAGGGGGATCAAGTGGCTACACCTTC.

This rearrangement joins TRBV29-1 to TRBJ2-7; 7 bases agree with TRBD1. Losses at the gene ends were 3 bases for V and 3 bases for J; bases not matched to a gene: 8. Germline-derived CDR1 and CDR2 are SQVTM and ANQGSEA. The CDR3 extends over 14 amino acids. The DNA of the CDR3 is TGCAGCGTTGACCCCACAGGGGCAAACTACGAGCAGTACTTC. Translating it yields CSVDPTGANYEQYF.

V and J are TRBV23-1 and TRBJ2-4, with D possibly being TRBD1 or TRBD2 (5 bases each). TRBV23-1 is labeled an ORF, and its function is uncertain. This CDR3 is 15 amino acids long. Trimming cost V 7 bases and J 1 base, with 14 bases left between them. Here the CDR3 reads CASTIRDEAKNIQYF. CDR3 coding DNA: TGCGCCAGCACCATAAGGGACGAGGCCAAAAACATTCAGTACTTC.

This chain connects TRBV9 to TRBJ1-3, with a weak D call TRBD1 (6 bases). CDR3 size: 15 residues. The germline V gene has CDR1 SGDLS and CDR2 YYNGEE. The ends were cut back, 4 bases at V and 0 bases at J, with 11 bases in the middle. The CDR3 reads CASSPRTDSGNTIYF. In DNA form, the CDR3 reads TGTGCCAGCAGCCCCCGGACAGACTCTGGAAACACCATATATTTT.

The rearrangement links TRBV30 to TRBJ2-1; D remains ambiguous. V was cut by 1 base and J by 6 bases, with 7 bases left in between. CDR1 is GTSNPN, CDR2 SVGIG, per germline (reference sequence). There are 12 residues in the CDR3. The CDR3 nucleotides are TGTGCCTGGAGTGCCCCCCGCAATGAGCAGTTCTTC. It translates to CAWSAPRNEQFF. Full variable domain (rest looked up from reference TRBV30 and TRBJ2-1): SQTIHQWPATLVQPVGSPLSLECTVEGTSNPNLYWYRQAAGRGLQLLFYSVGIGQISSEVPQNLSASRPQDRQFILSSKKLLLSDSGFYLCAWSAPRNEQFFGPGTRLTVL.

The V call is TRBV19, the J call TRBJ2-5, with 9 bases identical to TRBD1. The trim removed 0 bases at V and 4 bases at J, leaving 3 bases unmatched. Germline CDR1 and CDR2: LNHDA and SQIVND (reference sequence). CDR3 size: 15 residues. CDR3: CASSIDNRGRETQYF. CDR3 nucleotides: TGTGCCAGTAGTATAGACAACAGGGGGCGAGAGACCCAGTACTTC.

Here the CDR3 DNA reads TGTGCCAGCAGCCAAGATGTACCGGGACTAGCTAGCGGGAGTTCTGTCACAGATACGCAGTATTTT. Translation: CASSQDVPGLASGSSVTDTQYF. This sequence joins TRBV3-1 (or the pseudogene TRBV3-2) and TRBJ2-3; 10 nucleotides match TRBD2. The length of the CDR3 is 22 residues. V was pared by 0 bases and J by 2 bases, with 20 bases of the junction left unmatched. The V gene's germline CDR1 is LGHDT and CDR2 YNNKEL (reference sequence).

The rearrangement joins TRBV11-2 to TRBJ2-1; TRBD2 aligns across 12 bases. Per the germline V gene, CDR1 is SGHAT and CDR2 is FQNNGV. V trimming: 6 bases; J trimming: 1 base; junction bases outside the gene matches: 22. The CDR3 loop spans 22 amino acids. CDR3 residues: CASSLLAGGIGGLKRSYNEQFF. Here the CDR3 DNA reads TGTGCCAGCAGTTTACTAGCGGGAGGTATAGGGGGCCTAAAGAGGTCCTACAATGAGCAGTTCTTC.

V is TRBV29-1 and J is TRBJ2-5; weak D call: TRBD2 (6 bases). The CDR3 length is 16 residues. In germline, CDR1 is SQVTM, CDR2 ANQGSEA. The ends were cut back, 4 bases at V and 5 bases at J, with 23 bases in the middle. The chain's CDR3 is CSVVGGMDLGVETQYF. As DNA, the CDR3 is TGCAGCGTTGTGGGAGGTATGGACCTAGGGGTGGAGACCCAGTACTTC.

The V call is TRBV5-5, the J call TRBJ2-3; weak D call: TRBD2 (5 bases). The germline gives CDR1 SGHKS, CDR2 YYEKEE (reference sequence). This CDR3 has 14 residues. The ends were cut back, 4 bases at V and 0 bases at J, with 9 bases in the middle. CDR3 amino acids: CASSVGVSTDTQYF. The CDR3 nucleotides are TGTGCCAGCAGCGTCGGGGTAAGCACAGATACGCAGTATTTT. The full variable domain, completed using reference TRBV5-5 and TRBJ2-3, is DAGVTQSPTHLIKTRGQQVTLRCSPISGHKSVSWYQQVLGQGPQFIFQYYEKEERGRGNFPDRFSARQFPNYSSELNVNALLLGDSALYLCASSVGVSTDTQYFGPGTRLTVL.

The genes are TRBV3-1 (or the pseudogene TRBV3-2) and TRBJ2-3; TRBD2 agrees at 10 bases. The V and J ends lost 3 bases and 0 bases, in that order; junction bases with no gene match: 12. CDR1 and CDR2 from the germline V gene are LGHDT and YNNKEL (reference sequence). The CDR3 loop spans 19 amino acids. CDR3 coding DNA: TGTGCCAGCAGCCAGAAGGGGGCTAGCGGGAGTTCGAGCACAGATACGCAGTATTTT. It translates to CASSQKGASGSSSTDTQYF.

This chain's CDR3 is CASSQGSKVPQHF. The CDR3 coding sequence is TGTGCCAGCAGCCAAGGTTCTAAGGTGCCCCAGCATTTT. The chain carries TRBV3-1 (or the pseudogene TRBV3-2) and TRBJ1-5; no definite D call. This CDR3 is 13 amino acids long. Germline CDR1 and CDR2: LGHDT and YNNKEL (reference sequence). Trimming removed 1 base from V and 9 bases from J, with 10 bases in between.

CDR3 region: CASSLRDQGAGTEAFF. The CDR3 DNA follows: TGTGCCAGCAGCTTACGGGATCAGGGGGCAGGAACTGAAGCTTTCTTT. The chain combines TRBV7-9 with TRBJ1-1; 8 positions agree with TRBD1. CDR3 size: 16 residues. With V trimmed by 2 bases and J by 5 bases, 10 bases remained unmatched. Germline V lookup: CDR1 SEHNR, CDR2 FQNEAQ (reference sequence).